This is a list of T cell receptor beta chains from one sample in a study of blood T cell repertoires in COVID-19. Here immunoSEQ multiplex PCR was the method, and the copy in TCRdb shows in-frame clones only, minus some. Seen here are over 150,000 clones, approximately 80% observed once, and the top ten hold 9% to 14%. Sequencing was done on a sample of peripheral blood. The receptor set was obtained from a woman aged 60-70 years with COVID-19, enrolled during active disease. CDR3s leave out the opening cysteine and the closing phenylalanine or tryptophan. Each record gives: CDR3 length, J gene, V gene, CDR3 protein.

len: 11
j_gene: TRBJ1-5
v_gene: TRBV5-1
CDR3aa: ASSSLAGQPQH

len: 14
j_gene: TRBJ2-5
v_gene: TRBV19
CDR3aa: ASSSRTGRVQETQY

len: 10
j_gene: TRBJ1-2
v_gene: TRBV5-6
CDR3aa: ASSPGTEGYT

len: 14
j_gene: TRBJ2-1
v_gene: TRBV7-9
CDR3aa: ASSFVLAGGGNEQF

len: 14
j_gene: TRBJ2-3
v_gene: TRBV3-1/TRBV3-2
CDR3aa: ASSQEPSGGANTQY

len: 12
j_gene: TRBJ1-1
v_gene: TRBV5-1
CDR3aa: ASSFGTGESEAF

len: 9
j_gene: TRBJ1-2
v_gene: TRBV12-3/TRBV12-4
CDR3aa: ASSFYDGYT

len: 13
j_gene: TRBJ2-3
v_gene: TRBV11-1
CDR3aa: ASSSDRGGTDTQY

len: 12
j_gene: TRBJ2-2
v_gene: TRBV9
CDR3aa: ASSVGGPTGELF

len: 13
j_gene: TRBJ2-1
v_gene: TRBV12-5
CDR3aa: ASGPSGLSFNEQF

len: 14
j_gene: TRBJ2-6
v_gene: TRBV10-1
CDR3aa: ASSGGRISGANVLT

len: 11
j_gene: TRBJ1-1
v_gene: TRBV12-3/TRBV12-4
CDR3aa: ASSRGLNTEAF

len: 12
j_gene: TRBJ2-7
v_gene: TRBV11-2
CDR3aa: ASSSDTVSGEQY

len: 17
j_gene: TRBJ2-5
v_gene: TRBV19
CDR3aa: ASSIDPVRRDRLGETQY

len: 12
j_gene: TRBJ2-5
v_gene: TRBV5-4
CDR3aa: ASSSGLAAETQY

len: 12
j_gene: TRBJ2-6
v_gene: TRBV5-1
CDR3aa: ASSRTGIDDVLT

len: 14
j_gene: TRBJ1-6
v_gene: TRBV19
CDR3aa: ASTESTFFYNSPLH

len: 11
j_gene: TRBJ1-2
v_gene: TRBV27
CDR3aa: ASSLRQNYGYT

len: 17
j_gene: TRBJ2-5
v_gene: TRBV5-1
CDR3aa: ASSLLASGSHWAQETQY

len: 12
j_gene: TRBJ2-1
v_gene: TRBV19
CDR3aa: ASSMLAEANEQF

len: 13
j_gene: TRBJ1-5
v_gene: TRBV12-5
CDR3aa: ASGRQSISNQPQH

len: 13
j_gene: TRBJ2-5
v_gene: TRBV7-2
CDR3aa: ASSVRLAGQETQY

len: 9
j_gene: TRBJ2-1
v_gene: TRBV7-3
CDR3aa: ASSSGVEQF

len: 12
j_gene: TRBJ2-3
v_gene: TRBV3-1/TRBV3-2
CDR3aa: ASSQVAGRDTQY

len: 13
j_gene: TRBJ1-3
v_gene: TRBV7-3
CDR3aa: ASSLNWGPGNTIY

len: 12
j_gene: TRBJ2-2
v_gene: TRBV9
CDR3aa: ASSGQVRAGELF

len: 13
j_gene: TRBJ1-3
v_gene: TRBV9
CDR3aa: ASRAGTVPGNTIY

len: 10
j_gene: TRBJ1-2
v_gene: TRBV29-1
CDR3aa: SVEAGSYGYT

len: 13
j_gene: TRBJ2-1
v_gene: TRBV6-5
CDR3aa: ATRGTGVVRDEQF

len: 11
j_gene: TRBJ2-7
v_gene: TRBV12-3/TRBV12-4
CDR3aa: ASSPDSRYEQY

len: 11
j_gene: TRBJ2-1
v_gene: TRBV24-1
CDR3aa: ATTSFGMSEQF

len: 11
j_gene: TRBJ1-1
v_gene: TRBV5-1
CDR3aa: ASSPESGFLAF

len: 13
j_gene: TRBJ1-1
v_gene: TRBV25-1
CDR3aa: ASSGDRGRQTEAF

len: 16
j_gene: TRBJ2-1
v_gene: TRBV24-1
CDR3aa: ATSDLGTDRGLYNEQF

len: 15
j_gene: TRBJ2-2
v_gene: TRBV9
CDR3aa: ASSVGTGYTNTGELF

len: 11
j_gene: TRBJ2-3
v_gene: TRBV6-5
CDR3aa: ASSPFRSDTQY

len: 11
j_gene: TRBJ1-6
v_gene: TRBV14
CDR3aa: ASSFTYNSPLH

len: 16
j_gene: TRBJ2-7
v_gene: TRBV18
CDR3aa: ASSPPPFLGRVSYEQY

len: 10
j_gene: TRBJ1-1
v_gene: TRBV7-3
CDR3aa: ASSHDRGEAF

len: 12
j_gene: TRBJ2-1
v_gene: TRBV3-1/TRBV3-2
CDR3aa: ASSPWTSLNEQF

len: 13
j_gene: TRBJ1-1
v_gene: TRBV27
CDR3aa: ASSLWGEMNTEAF

len: 12
j_gene: TRBJ1-2
v_gene: TRBV2
CDR3aa: ASSERGGAYGYT

len: 15
j_gene: TRBJ2-2
v_gene: TRBV18
CDR3aa: ASSRSLTGGNTGELF

len: 13
j_gene: TRBJ1-5
v_gene: TRBV15
CDR3aa: ATSSRQGVNQPQH

len: 10
j_gene: TRBJ1-2
v_gene: TRBV6-5
CDR3aa: ASSSTGDGYT

len: 11
j_gene: TRBJ1-4
v_gene: TRBV7-9
CDR3aa: ASSLMTEEKLF